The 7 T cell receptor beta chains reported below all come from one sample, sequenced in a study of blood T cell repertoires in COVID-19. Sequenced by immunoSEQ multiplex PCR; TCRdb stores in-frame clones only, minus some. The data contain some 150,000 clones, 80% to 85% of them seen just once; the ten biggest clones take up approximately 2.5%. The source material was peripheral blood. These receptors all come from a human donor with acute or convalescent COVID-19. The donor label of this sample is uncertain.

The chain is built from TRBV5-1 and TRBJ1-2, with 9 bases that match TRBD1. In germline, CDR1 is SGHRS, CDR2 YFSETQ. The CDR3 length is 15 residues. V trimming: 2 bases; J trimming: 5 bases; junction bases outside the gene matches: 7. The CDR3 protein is CASSFRTGENYGYTF. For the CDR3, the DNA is TGCGCCAGCAGCTTTCGGACAGGGGAAAATTATGGCTACACCTTC.

Here the CDR3 DNA reads TGCGCCAGCAGCGCGGGACTAGCGGTCGGGTTTAACACCGGGGAGCTGTTTTTT. This translates into CASSAGLAVGFNTGELFF. The V and J genes are TRBV5-1 and TRBJ2-2, with 11 nucleotides matching TRBD2. The CDR3 is made up of 18 amino acids. The germline V gene encodes CDR1 SGHRS and CDR2 YFSETQ. Germline trimming cut 4 bases from V and 2 bases from J; bases unmatched to any gene: 10.

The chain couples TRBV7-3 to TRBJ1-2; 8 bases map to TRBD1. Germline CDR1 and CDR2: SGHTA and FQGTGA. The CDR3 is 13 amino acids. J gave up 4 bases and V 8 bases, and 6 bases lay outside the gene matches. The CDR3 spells CASAAGTGYGYTF. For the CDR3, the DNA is TGTGCCAGCGCAGCCGGGACAGGCTATGGCTACACCTTC.

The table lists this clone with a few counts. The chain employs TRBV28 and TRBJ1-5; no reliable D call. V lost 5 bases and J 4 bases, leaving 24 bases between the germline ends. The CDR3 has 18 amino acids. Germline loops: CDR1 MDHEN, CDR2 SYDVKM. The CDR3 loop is CASSPPHRTGGKNQPQHF. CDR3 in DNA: TGTGCCAGCAGTCCCCCCCATCGAACGGGAGGTAAAAATCAGCCCCAGCATTTT. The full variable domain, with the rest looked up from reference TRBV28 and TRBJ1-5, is DVKVTQSSRYLVKRTGEKVFLECVQDMDHENMFWYRQDPGLGLRLIYFSYDVKMKEKGDIPEGYSVSREKKERFSLILESASTNQTSMYLCASSPPHRTGGKNQPQHFGDGTRLSIL.

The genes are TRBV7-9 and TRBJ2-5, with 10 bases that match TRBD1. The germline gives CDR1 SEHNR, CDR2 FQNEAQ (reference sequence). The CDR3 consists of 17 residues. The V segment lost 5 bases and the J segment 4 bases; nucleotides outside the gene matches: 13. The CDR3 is CASSPWVGQGIGETQYF. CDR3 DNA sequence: TGTGCCAGCAGCCCCTGGGTGGGACAGGGGATAGGAGAGACCCAGTACTTC.

This CDR3 is CASSAGRTVGNQPQHF. The CDR3 region has the DNA TGTGCCAGCAGCGCGGGGAGGACGGTAGGCAATCAGCCCCAGCATTTT. The gene calls are TRBV7-2 and TRBJ1-5; no clear D gene. Per the germline V gene, CDR1 is SGHTA and CDR2 is FQGNSA. CDR3 length: 16 residues. Trimming pared 5 bases from V and 2 bases from J, leaving 16 bases between. The variable domain in full, completed from reference TRBV7-2 and TRBJ1-5, reads GAGVSQSPSNKVTEKGKDVELRCDPISGHTALYWYRQSLGQGLEFLIYFQGNSAPDKSGLPSDRFSAERTGGSVSTLTIQRTQQEDSAVYLCASSAGRTVGNQPQHFGDGTRLSIL.

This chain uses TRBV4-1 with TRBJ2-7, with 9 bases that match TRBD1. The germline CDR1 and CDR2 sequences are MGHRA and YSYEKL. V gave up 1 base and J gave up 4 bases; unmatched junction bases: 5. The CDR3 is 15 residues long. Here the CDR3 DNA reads TGCGCCAGCAGCCAAGTGGGACAGGGCCTGTACGAGCAGTACTTC. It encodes CASSQVGQGLYEQYF.